This T cell receptor beta chain was sequenced during a study of siplizumab effects on memory and regulatory T cells. Germline V gene data show CDR1 as MDHEN and CDR2 as SYDVKM. The CDR3 sequence is 10 residues long. Trimming took 4 bases from V and 5 from J, leaving 2 bases between them. Using immunoSEQ multiplex PCR, the repertoire was profiled, and TCRdb retains in-frame clones only, with some absent. Of more than 85,000 clones in the sample, just under 95% were seen once. The J gene is TRBJ2-5, the V gene TRBV28; D remains unclear. The clonotype comes from a human donor in good health. Source material: CD4+ T cells sorted from blood. In nucleotides, the CDR3 is TGTGCCAGCAGTTCGGAGACCCAGTACTTC. Translated: CASSSETQYF.